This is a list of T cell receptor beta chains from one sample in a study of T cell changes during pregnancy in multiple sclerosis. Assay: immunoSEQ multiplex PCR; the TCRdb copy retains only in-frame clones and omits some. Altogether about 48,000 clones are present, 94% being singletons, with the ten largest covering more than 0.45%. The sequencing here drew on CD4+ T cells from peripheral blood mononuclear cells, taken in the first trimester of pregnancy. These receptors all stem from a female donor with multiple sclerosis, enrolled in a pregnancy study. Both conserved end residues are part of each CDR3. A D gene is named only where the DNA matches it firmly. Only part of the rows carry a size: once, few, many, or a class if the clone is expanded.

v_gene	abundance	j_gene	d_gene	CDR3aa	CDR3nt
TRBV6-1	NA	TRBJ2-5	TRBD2	CASSAGAGVGKTQYF	TGTGCCAGCAGTGCGGGAGCGGGGGTTGGAAAGACCCAGTACTTC
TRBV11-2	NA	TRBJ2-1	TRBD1	CASSHRGRNNEQFF	TGTGCCAGCAGCCACAGGGGGAGGAACAATGAGCAGTTCTTC
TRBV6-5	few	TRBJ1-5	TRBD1	CASRKKQGSNQPQHF	TGTGCCAGCAGAAAAAAACAGGGGAGCAATCAGCCCCAGCATTTT
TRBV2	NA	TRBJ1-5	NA	CASTEGAGDRPQHF	TGTGCCAGCACCGAAGGGGCTGGGGATAGGCCCCAGCATTTT
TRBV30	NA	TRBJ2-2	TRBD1	CAWEPGTGDGELFF	TGTGCCTGGGAACCCGGGACAGGGGATGGGGAGCTGTTTTTT
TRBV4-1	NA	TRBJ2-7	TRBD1	CASSHHPRTGEGEQYF	TGCGCCAGCAGCCATCATCCAAGGACAGGGGAAGGCGAGCAGTACTTC
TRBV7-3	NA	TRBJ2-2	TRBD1	CASSLTGSGELFF	TGTGCCAGCAGCTTGACAGGGTCCGGGGAGCTGTTTTTT
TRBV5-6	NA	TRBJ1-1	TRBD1	CASSFTGGRGTEAFF	TGTGCCAGCAGCTTCACAGGGGGAAGGGGCACTGAAGCTTTCTTT
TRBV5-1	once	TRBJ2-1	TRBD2	CASRGSGVTYNEQFF	TGCGCCAGCAGGGGTAGCGGGGTTACCTACAATGAGCAGTTCTTC
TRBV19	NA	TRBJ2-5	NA	CASSIVKTAIQETQYF	TGTGCCAGTAGTATAGTAAAAACAGCAATCCAAGAGACCCAGTACTTC
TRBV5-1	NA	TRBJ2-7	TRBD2	CASSPGLAAGEQYF	TGCGCCAGCAGCCCGGGACTAGCTGCGGGTGAGCAGTACTTC
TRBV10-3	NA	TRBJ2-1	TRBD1	CAITPGQGGDEQFF	TGTGCCATCACCCCGGGACAGGGGGGTGATGAGCAGTTCTTC
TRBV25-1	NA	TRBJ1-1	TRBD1	CASSATGRMNTEAFF	TGTGCCAGCAGTGCGACAGGGCGCATGAACACTGAAGCTTTCTTT
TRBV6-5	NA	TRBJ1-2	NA	CASSYTAGYGYTF	TGTGCCAGCAGTTACACAGCGGGGTATGGCTACACCTTC
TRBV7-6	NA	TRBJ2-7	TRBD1	CASSLGGSGGNEQYF	TGTGCCAGCAGCTTAGGCGGGTCAGGGGGCAACGAGCAGTACTTC
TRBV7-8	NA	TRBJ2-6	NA	CASSEQSSGANVLTF	TGTGCCAGCAGCGAACAGAGCTCTGGGGCCAACGTCCTGACTTTC
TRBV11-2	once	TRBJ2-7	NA	CASSFARAGEQYF	TGTGCCAGCAGCTTTGCCAGGGCCGGGGAGCAGTACTTC
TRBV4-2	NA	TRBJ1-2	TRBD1	CASSHHDRGGNYGYTF	TGTGCCAGCAGCCATCATGACAGGGGTGGGAACTATGGCTACACCTTC
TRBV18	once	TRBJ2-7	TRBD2	CASSPRTSGSSYEQYF	TGTGCCAGCTCACCCCGGACTAGCGGGAGCTCCTACGAGCAGTACTTC
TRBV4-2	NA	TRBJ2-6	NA	CASSQWRSGANVLTF	TGTGCCAGCAGCCAGTGGAGATCTGGGGCCAACGTCCTGACTTTC
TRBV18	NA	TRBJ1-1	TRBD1	CASQRGTGGGRNTEAFF	TGTGCCAGCCAACGGGGGACAGGGGGCGGTCGGAACACTGAAGCTTTCTTT
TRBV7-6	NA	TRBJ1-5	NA	CASSLEGAGNNQPQHF	TGTGCCAGCAGCTTAGAAGGGGCTGGGAACAATCAGCCCCAGCATTTT
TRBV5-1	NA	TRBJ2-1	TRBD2	CASSLMTSGGDEQFF	TGCGCCAGCAGCTTGATGACTAGCGGGGGGGATGAGCAGTTCTTC
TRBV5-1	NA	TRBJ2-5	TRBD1	CASSLVPPTGVETQYF	TGCGCCAGCAGCCTAGTCCCACCGACAGGGGTGGAGACCCAGTACTTC
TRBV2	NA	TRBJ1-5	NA	CASSPENQPQHF	TGTGCCAGCAGTCCGGAGAATCAGCCCCAGCATTTT
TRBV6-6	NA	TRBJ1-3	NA	CASSQNGNTIYF	TGTGCCAGCAGCCAAAATGGAAACACCATATATTTT
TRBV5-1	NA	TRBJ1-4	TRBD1	CASSFGTVDTMREKLFF	TGCGCCAGCAGCTTTGGGACAGTGGACACAATGAGGGAAAAACTGTTTTTT
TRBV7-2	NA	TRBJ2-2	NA	CASSLGQGLHGELFF	TGTGCCAGCAGCTTAGGGCAGGGATTGCACGGGGAGCTGTTTTTT
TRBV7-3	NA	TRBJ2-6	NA	CASSLLPKGDGANVLTF	TGTGCCAGCAGCTTACTACCCAAGGGGGATGGGGCCAACGTCCTGACTTTC
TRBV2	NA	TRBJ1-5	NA	CASSESTRNQPQHF	TGTGCCAGCAGTGAATCTACGCGTAATCAGCCCCAGCATTTT
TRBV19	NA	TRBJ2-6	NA	CASSPAVSTGANVLTF	TGTGCCAGTAGTCCCGCCGTCAGTACTGGGGCCAACGTCCTGACTTTC
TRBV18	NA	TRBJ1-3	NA	CASSATEGRSGNTIYF	TGTGCCAGCTCAGCTACCGAGGGTCGCTCTGGAAACACCATATATTTT
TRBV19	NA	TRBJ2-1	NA	CASSATGDSYNEQFF	TGTGCCAGTAGTGCGACGGGGGACTCCTACAATGAGCAGTTCTTC
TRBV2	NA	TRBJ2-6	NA	CASAGTEANVLTF	TGTGCCAGCGCCGGGACTGAAGCCAACGTCCTGACTTTC
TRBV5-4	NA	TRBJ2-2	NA	CASSPESRVDTGELFF	TGTGCCAGCAGCCCAGAAAGCAGGGTAGACACCGGGGAGCTGTTTTTT
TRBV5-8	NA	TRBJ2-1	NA	CASSLPGTNPSYNEQFF	TGTGCCAGCAGCTTGCCAGGCACGAACCCCTCCTACAATGAGCAGTTCTTC
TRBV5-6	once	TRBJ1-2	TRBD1	CASSGLRQGLYGYTF	TGTGCCAGCAGCGGCCTAAGACAGGGACTCTATGGCTACACCTTC
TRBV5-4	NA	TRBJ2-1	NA	CASSSTLGNSYNEQFF	TGTGCCAGCAGCTCTACACTAGGGAACTCCTACAATGAGCAGTTCTTC
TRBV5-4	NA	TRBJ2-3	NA	CASSWGPEDTQYF	TGTGCCAGCAGCTGGGGGCCAGAAGATACGCAGTATTTT
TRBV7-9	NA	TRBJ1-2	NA	CASTPGPGYGYTF	TGTGCCAGCACCCCCGGCCCGGGCTATGGCTACACCTTC
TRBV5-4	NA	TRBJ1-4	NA	CASSLAGGANEKLFF	TGTGCCAGCAGCTTGGCGGGGGGTGCTAATGAAAAATTGTTTTTT
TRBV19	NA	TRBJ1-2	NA	CASSPGLIYGYTF	TGTGCCAGTAGTCCGGGACTCATCTATGGCTACACCTTC
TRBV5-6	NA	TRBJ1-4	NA	CASSLEARSNEKLFF	TGTGCCAGCAGTTTGGAAGCAAGATCTAATGAAAAACTGTTTTTT
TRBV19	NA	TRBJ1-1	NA	CASIRVAGAEAFF	TGTGCCAGTATCCGAGTGGCGGGGGCTGAAGCTTTCTTT
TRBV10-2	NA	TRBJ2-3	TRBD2	CASIIASGGWGTDTQYF	TGCGCCAGCATCATAGCTAGCGGGGGTTGGGGCACAGATACGCAGTATTTT
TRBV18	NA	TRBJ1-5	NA	CASSPTWIGEPQHF	TGTGCCAGCTCACCAACATGGATCGGGGAGCCCCAGCATTTT
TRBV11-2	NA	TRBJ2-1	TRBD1	CASSPLGAAQGGNEQFF	TGTGCCAGCAGCCCGCTGGGGGCTGCACAGGGGGGCAATGAGCAGTTCTTC
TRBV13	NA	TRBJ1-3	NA	CASSRLFRARDGNTIYF	TGTGCCAGCAGCCGTTTATTCAGGGCGCGTGATGGAAACACCATATATTTT
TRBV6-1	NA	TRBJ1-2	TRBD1	CASKPGQGAKGYTF	TGTGCCAGCAAACCGGGACAGGGGGCGAAGGGCTACACCTTC
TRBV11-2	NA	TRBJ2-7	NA	CASSPGYRSSYEQYF	TGTGCCAGCAGCCCGGGCTACAGGAGCTCCTACGAGCAGTACTTC
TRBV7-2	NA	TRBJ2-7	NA	CASSPGLHEQYF	TGTGCCAGCAGCCCGGGACTCCACGAGCAGTACTTC
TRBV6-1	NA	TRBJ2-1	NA	CASSGSPGGANYNEQFF	TGTGCCAGCAGTGGATCCCCTGGCGGGGCGAACTACAATGAGCAGTTCTTC
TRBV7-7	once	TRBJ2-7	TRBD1	CASSLTPGTVLSEQYF	TGTGCTAGCAGCTTAACCCCCGGGACAGTTTTGTCCGAGCAGTACTTC